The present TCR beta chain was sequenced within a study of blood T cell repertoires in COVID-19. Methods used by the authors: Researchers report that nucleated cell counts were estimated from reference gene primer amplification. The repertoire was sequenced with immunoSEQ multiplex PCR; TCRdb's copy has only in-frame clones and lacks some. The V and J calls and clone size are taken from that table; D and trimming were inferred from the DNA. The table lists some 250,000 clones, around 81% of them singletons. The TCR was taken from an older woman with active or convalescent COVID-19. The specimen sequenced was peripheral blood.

CDR3 residues: CASSLGTRASTGELFF. The DNA of the CDR3 is TGTGCCAGCAGCTTAGGGACTAGAGCTTCCACCGGGGAGCTGTTTTTT. The J gene is TRBJ2-2, the V gene TRBV11-2; 7 bases agree with TRBD2. The J segment lost 4 bases and the V segment lost 1 base, leaving 6 bases of the junction unmatched. The germline V gene has CDR1 SGHAT and CDR2 FQNNGV. This CDR3 region has 16 residues.